The 10 T cell receptor beta chains below were found in one sample sequenced in a study of cytomegalovirus exposure and HLA in healthy donors. The PCR ran on 60 Vbeta and 13 Jbeta primers. Libraries were prepared by immunoSEQ multiplex PCR; TCRdb keeps only in-frame clonotypes and omits some of them. The sample contains approximately 150,000 clones, about 72% of which appear only once. Source material: PBMCs. Every receptor here comes from a human donor in good health.

The rearrangement uses TRBV10-3 and TRBJ2-1; perhaps TRBD2 as D (6 bases). The CDR3 is 13 residues long. The V gene lost 7 bases and the J gene lost 5 bases, with 12 bases spanning the gap. Germline V CDR1 and CDR2: ENHRY, SYGVKD. Here the CDR3 DNA reads TGTGCCATCACGGGGGTGCGAGACAATGAGCAGTTCTTC. This codes for CAITGVRDNEQFF.

CDR3 protein: CASSLRTGGIEQYF. The CDR3 DNA is TGTGCCAGCAGTCTTCGTACAGGGGGCATCGAGCAGTACTTC. The J gene is TRBJ2-7, the V gene TRBV27; 9 nucleotides match TRBD1. This CDR3 spans 14 amino acids. V dropped 5 bases and J dropped 6; count of bases not matched to a gene: 8. Germline lookup yields CDR1 MNHEY and CDR2 SMNVEV (reference sequence).

The gene calls are TRBV4-1 and TRBJ1-1, with D unresolved. Germline V gene sequence: CDR1 MGHRA, CDR2 YSYEKL. V lost 0 bases and J lost 4, with 12 bases in between. The CDR3 is 15 amino acids. CDR3 region: CASSQDGRGGTEAFF. DNA for the CDR3: TGCGCCAGCAGCCAAGATGGTCGGGGTGGCACTGAAGCTTTCTTT.

The chain employs TRBV9 and TRBJ2-7, with D unclear. V was pared by 0 bases and J by 3 bases, with 7 bases between. The V gene's germline CDR1 is SGDLS and CDR2 YYNGEE. The CDR3 is 13 residues long. CDR3: CASSVDPGYEQYF. DNA of the CDR3: TGTGCCAGCAGCGTAGACCCCGGCTACGAGCAGTACTTC.

The V and J genes are TRBV19 and TRBJ1-5, with D perhaps matching TRBD1 (6 bases). V lost 11 bases and J 7 bases, leaving 18 bases between the germline ends. The germline V gene has CDR1 LNHDA and CDR2 SQIVND (reference sequence). This CDR3 spans 13 amino acids. In DNA form, the CDR3 reads TGTGCCGTATGGGGGGGCTCGGGGCAGCCCCAGCATTTT. It yields the protein CAVWGGSGQPQHF. Full variable domain (rest looked up from reference TRBV19 and TRBJ1-5): DGGITQSPKYLFRKEGQNVTLSCEQNLNHDAMYWYRQDPGQGLRLIYYSQIVNDFQKGDIAEGYSVSREKKESFPLTVTSAQKNPTAFYLCAVWGGSGQPQHFGDGTRLSIL.

This chain connects TRBV6-1 to TRBJ1-1; the match to TRBD1 covers 8 bases. V dropped 3 bases and J dropped 1; count of bases not matched to a gene: 4. Germline V gene lookup returns CDR1 MNHNS and CDR2 SASEGT. This CDR3 comprises 15 residues. CDR3 sequence reads: CASSDGQGGNTEAFF. The CDR3 nucleotides read TGTGCCAGCAGTGACGGACAGGGCGGGAACACTGAAGCTTTCTTT.

This clone was seen a few times. The chain carries TRBV29-1 and TRBJ1-1; 9 bases match TRBD1. This CDR3 comprises 15 residues. V shed 0 bases and J 2 bases; nucleotides not matched to a gene: 4. Germline CDR1 and CDR2: SQVTM and ANQGSEA. Here the CDR3 reads CSVEEVGQGNTEAFF. For the CDR3, the DNA is TGCAGCGTTGAAGAAGTGGGACAGGGAAACACTGAAGCTTTCTTT.

The CDR3 is CAWTGLMNSPLHF. CDR3 coding DNA: TGTGCCTGGACAGGGTTAATGAATTCACCCCTCCACTTT. This chain links TRBV30 with TRBJ1-6, with a weak D call TRBD1 (5 bases). The germline V gene encodes CDR1 GTSNPN and CDR2 SVGIG (reference sequence). This CDR3 has 13 residues. V dropped 4 bases and J dropped 7 bases, with 11 bases sitting between them.

The genes are TRBV20-1 and TRBJ1-2, with 7 bases lining up with TRBD1. The V and J ends lost 5 bases and 7 bases, in that order; junction bases with no gene match: 4. This CDR3 contains 11 residues. Germline CDR1 DFQATT, CDR2 SNEGSKA (reference sequence). The CDR3 DNA reads as TGCAGTGCTGGAACAGGGGCTGGCTACACCTTC. This codes for CSAGTGAGYTF.

The sample holds a few counts of this clone. This chain joins TRBV19 and TRBJ1-1; TRBD1 matches 7 bases. CDR1 is LNHDA, CDR2 SQIVND, per germline (reference sequence). The CDR3 is made up of 13 amino acids. Trimming removed 3 bases from V and 6 bases from J; junction bases left unmatched: 4. This CDR3 reads CASSMGQRSEAFF. The CDR3 DNA reads TGTGCCAGTAGTATGGGACAGAGGTCTGAAGCTTTCTTT.